This T cell receptor beta chain was recovered during a study of blood T cell repertoires in COVID-19. The overall study: Spain, Italy and the United States supplied samples that represented acute and convalescent COVID-19.

Categorization into cohorts depended on clinical history that participants reported. As processed by the authors: Nucleated cell number was recorded as an estimate derived from reference gene primer amplification. Data came from immunoSEQ multiplex PCR; TCRdb stores just in-frame clones and leaves some out. The V and J calls and clone size were taken over from that table, and D and trimming were inferred from the DNA. The table records over 200,000 clones, 85% to 90% of them present only once. The ends were cut back, 0 bases at V and 5 bases at J, with 10 bases in the middle. The CDR3 is 15 residues long. Per germline, CDR1 SGHDN and CDR2 FVKESK. Points on this clone: Other nucleotide sequences from this sample produce the same CDR3.

This TCR was sampled from a woman in her twenties or thirties with acute COVID-19. The sequenced sample consisted of PBMCs or T cells enriched from blood (not recorded which). The chain combines TRBV14 with TRBJ1-4; the D gene is possibly TRBD1 (6 bases). The CDR3 here is CASSQETGLNEKLFF. The CDR3 nucleotides are TGTGCCAGCAGCCAAGAAACAGGGTTGAATGAAAAACTGTTTTTT.